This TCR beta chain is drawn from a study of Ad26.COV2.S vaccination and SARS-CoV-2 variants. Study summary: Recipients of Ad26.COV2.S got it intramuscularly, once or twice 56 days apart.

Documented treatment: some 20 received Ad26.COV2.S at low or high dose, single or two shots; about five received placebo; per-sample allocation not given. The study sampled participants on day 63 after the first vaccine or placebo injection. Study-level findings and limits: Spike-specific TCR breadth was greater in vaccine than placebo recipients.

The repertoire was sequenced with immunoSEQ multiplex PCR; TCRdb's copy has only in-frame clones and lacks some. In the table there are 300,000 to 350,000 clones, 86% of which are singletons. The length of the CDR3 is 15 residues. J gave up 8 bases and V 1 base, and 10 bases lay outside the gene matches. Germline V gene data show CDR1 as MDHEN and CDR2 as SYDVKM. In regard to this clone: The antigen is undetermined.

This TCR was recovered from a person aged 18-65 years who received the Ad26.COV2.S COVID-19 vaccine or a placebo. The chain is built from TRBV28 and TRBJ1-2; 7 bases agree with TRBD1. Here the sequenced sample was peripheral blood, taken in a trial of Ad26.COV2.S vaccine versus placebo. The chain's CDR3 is CASSLSTGGGSGYTF. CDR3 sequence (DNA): TGTGCCAGCAGTTTATCCACCGGAGGGGGCTCCGGCTACACCTTC.